This T cell receptor beta chain originates from a study of early T cells in non-severe SARS-CoV-2 infection. As for the study in general: Bulk RNA from unsorted whole blood was sequenced; chains were unpaired. Findings and caveats of the study: Comparison of clonotypes with VDJdb favored anti-spike CD8 responses while missing private and CD4 specificities.

This clonotype was observed many times. The antigen remains unidentified. Individual cDNA molecules received unique molecular identifiers. TCRdb reanalysed the 5' RACE reads using MiXCR and keeps one entry per CDR3 protein. Here the sample spans 25,000 or so distinct CDR3 sequences, less than 7% being singletons. CDR3 length equals 14 residues. Germline V gives CDR1 SGHTA, CDR2 FQGTGA. V lost 5 bases to trimming and J lost 2 bases, with 12 bases between them. The chain joins TRBV7-3 to TRBJ2-5; D perhaps matches TRBD1 (6 bases). Sequenced input: whole blood. The TCR originated in an adult who was a healthcare worker with PCR-confirmed SARS-CoV-2 infection or an uninfected control (not recorded which). For the CDR3, the DNA is TGTGCCAGCAGCGCGGACAGCGGTCAAGAGACCCAGTACTTC. It specifies CASSADSGQETQYF.